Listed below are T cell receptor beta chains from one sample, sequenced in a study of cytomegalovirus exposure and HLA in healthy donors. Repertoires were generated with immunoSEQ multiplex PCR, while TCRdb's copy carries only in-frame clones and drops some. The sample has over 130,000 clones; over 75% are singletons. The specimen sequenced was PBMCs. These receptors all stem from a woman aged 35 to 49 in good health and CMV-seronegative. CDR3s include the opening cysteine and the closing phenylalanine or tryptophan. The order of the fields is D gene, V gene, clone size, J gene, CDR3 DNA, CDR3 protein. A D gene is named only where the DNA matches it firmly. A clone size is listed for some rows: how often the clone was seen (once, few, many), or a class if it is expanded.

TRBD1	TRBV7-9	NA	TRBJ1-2	TGTGCCAGCAGCCCGCGGGGGGACAGCCCTAACTATGGCTACACCTTC	CASSPRGDSPNYGYTF
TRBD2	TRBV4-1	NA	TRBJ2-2	TGCGCCAGCAGCCAAGATTCTAGCGGGAGTTTGAGGGGCGGGGAGCTGTTTTTT	CASSQDSSGSLRGGELFF
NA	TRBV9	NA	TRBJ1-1	TGTGCCAGCAGCGGGCGAGGAACTGAAGCTTTCTTT	CASSGRGTEAFF
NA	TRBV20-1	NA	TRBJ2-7	TGCAGTGCTACAAGCGCCTACGAGCAGTACTTC	CSATSAYEQYF
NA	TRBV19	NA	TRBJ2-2	TGTGCCAGTAGTCCCAGGGTCGGGGAGCTGTTTTTT	CASSPRVGELFF
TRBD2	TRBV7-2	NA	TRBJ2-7	TGTGCCAGCAGCTTAGGGGGGACTAGAAGAGAGCAGTACTTC	CASSLGGTRREQYF
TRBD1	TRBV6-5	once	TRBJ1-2	TGTGCCAGCAGTGGGGGACAGAACTATGGCTACACCTTC	CASSGGQNYGYTF
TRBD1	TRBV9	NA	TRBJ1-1	TGTGCCAGCAGCGTACCCGAACAGGGGACTGAAGCTTTCTTT	CASSVPEQGTEAFF
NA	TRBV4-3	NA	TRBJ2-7	TGCGCCAGCAGCTCAACAGGGCGGGAGCAGTACTTC	CASSSTGREQYF
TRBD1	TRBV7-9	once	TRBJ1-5	TGTTCCAGCAGCTTAGCGCTTACAGGGGAAGGTCAGCCCCAGCATTTT	CSSSLALTGEGQPQHF
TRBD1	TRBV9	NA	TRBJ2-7	TGTGCCAGCAGCGTTGGACAGGTAAACTACGAGCAGTACTTC	CASSVGQVNYEQYF
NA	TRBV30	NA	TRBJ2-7	TGTGCCTCAGGACAGCACTACGAGCAGTACTTC	CASGQHYEQYF
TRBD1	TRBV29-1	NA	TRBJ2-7	TGCAGCGTTAGGGACAGGACCTTGGGCGAGCAGTACTTC	CSVRDRTLGEQYF
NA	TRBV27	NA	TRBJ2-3	TGTGCCAGCAGCCCCAACACAGATACGCAGTATTTT	CASSPNTDTQYF
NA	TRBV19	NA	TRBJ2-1	TGTGCCAGTAATGAAGAAGGACAGTACAATGAGCAGTTCTTC	CASNEEGQYNEQFF
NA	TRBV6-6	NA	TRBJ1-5	TGTGCCAGCAGCCCTGGCAGGTGGCAAGGCAATCAGCCCCAGCATTTT	CASSPGRWQGNQPQHF
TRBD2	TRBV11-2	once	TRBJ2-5	TGTGCCAGCAGCACGGGACTAGCGGGAGCAGAGACCCAGTACTTC	CASSTGLAGAETQYF
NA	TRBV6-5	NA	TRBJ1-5	TGTGCCAGCAGTTCAAGGAGGCAGCCCCAGCATTTT	CASSSRRQPQHF
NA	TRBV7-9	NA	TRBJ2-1	TGTGCCAGCAGCTCCTACAAGGGGTATGACTACAATGAGCAGTTCTTC	CASSSYKGYDYNEQFF
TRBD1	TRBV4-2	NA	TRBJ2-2	TGTGCCAGCAGCCCAACAGGGGTGACCGGGGAGCTGTTTTTT	CASSPTGVTGELFF
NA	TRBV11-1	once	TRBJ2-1	TGTGCCAGCAGCTTAGGAGCCTCACGCTCCTACAATGAGCAGTTCTTC	CASSLGASRSYNEQFF
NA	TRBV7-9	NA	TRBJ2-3	TGTGCCAGCAGCTTACTAGCCGAAGGAGATACGCAGTATTTT	CASSLLAEGDTQYF
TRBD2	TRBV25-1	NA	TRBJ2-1	TGTGCCAGCAGTTACCGGACTAGCCAGAGGTACAATGAGCAGTTCTTC	CASSYRTSQRYNEQFF
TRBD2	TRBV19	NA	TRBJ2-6	TGTGCCAGTAGTACGGCTAGCGGACCCTCTGGGGCCAACGTCCTGACTTTC	CASSTASGPSGANVLTF
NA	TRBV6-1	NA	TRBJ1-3	TGTGCCAGTCACTTCCCTGCGGGAAACACCATATATTTT	CASHFPAGNTIYF